The clone carrying this T cell receptor beta chain was seen at least ten times. The antigen is undetermined. One entry per CDR3 protein, called by TCRdb with MiXCR from the 5' RACE reads. The sample holds about 77,000 distinct CDR3 sequences, more than 7.5% seen once. These data come from a study of early T cells in non-severe SARS-CoV-2 infection. Across the whole study: Sequenced bulk RNA came from whole blood that was unsorted, and chains were unpaired.

The study's findings and limits: VDJdb matching favored anti-spike CD8 responses, missing private and CD4 specificities.

Sequenced material: whole blood. This receptor was obtained from an adult who was a healthcare worker with PCR-confirmed SARS-CoV-2 infection or an uninfected control (not recorded which).

CDR3 coding DNA: TGCGCCAGCAGCTTGTATCCCCGGGGGCCGGACGAGCAGTTCTTC. Translation gives CASSLYPRGPDEQFF. The gene calls are TRBV5-1 and TRBJ2-1; D possibly uses TRBD1 or TRBD2 (6 bases each). CDR3 length: 15 amino acids. Germline lookup yields CDR1 SGHRS and CDR2 YFSETQ. V shed 1 base and J shed 10 bases, with 18 bases lying between them.